This is a list of T cell receptor beta chains from one sample in a study of CD8 T cells in ankylosing spondylitis. TCRdb processed the 5' RACE reads anew with MiXCR; each CDR3 protein has one entry. The sample has around 88,000 distinct CDR3 sequences, around 10% seen once; the top ten hold about 4.6%. Sequencing input: blood, either unsorted or a sorted T cell fraction (not recorded which). The receptors shown here come from a male donor with ankylosing spondylitis or in good health (not recorded which). CDR3s include the opening cysteine and the closing phenylalanine or tryptophan. Fields, in order: V gene, clone size, D gene, J gene, CDR3 DNA, CDR3 protein. D genes are given only for firm matches. Clone size, where shown, is once, few, many, or a class for clones that have expanded.

TRBV5-1	NA	NA	TRBJ2-2	TGCGCCAGCAGCTTACGACAGGAGACGAACACCGGGGAGCTGTTTTTT	CASSLRQETNTGELFF
TRBV7-3	many	NA	TRBJ1-1	TGTGCCAGCAGCTTTAACCTGGACACTGAAGCTTTCTTT	CASSFNLDTEAFF
TRBV24-1	NA	TRBD1	TRBJ2-1	TGTGCCACCAGTGGGGGGACAGGGGTGAGCAATGAGCAGTTCTTC	CATSGGTGVSNEQFF
TRBV9	many	NA	TRBJ2-3	TGTGCCAGCGGGATGCTAGGTCTCACAGATACGCAGTATTTT	CASGMLGLTDTQYF
TRBV3-1	NA	NA	TRBJ2-1	TGTGCCAGCAGCGATCGACTAGTTAGGGATAATGAGCAGTTCTTC	CASSDRLVRDNEQFF
TRBV9	many	TRBD2	TRBJ2-3	TGTGCCAGCAGCGTTCACGGGGGGGGAGATACGCAGTATTTT	CASSVHGGGDTQYF
TRBV11-2	NA	TRBD1	TRBJ1-2	TGTGCCAGCAGCTCCCGGACAGGGGCGCTAATATACGGCTACACCTTC	CASSSRTGALIYGYTF
TRBV6-1	many	NA	TRBJ1-1	TGTGCCAGCAGTGGAGGAGGGCAGGGAGCTTTCTTT	CASSGGGQGAFF
TRBV29-1	many	TRBD1	TRBJ1-1	TGCAGCGCCGTGCCCAGGGGGACTGAAGCTTTCTTT	CSAVPRGTEAFF
TRBV2	few	NA	TRBJ1-4	TGTGCCAGCAAGGGCAGGGCAAATGAAAAACTGTTTTTT	CASKGRANEKLFF
TRBV5-1	many	NA	TRBJ2-3	TGCGCCAGCAGCTTGGTAGTTCACACAGATACGCAGTATTTT	CASSLVVHTDTQYF
TRBV5-6	many	NA	TRBJ2-1	TGTGCCAGCAGCTCGGGAAAAAGCTCCTACAATGAGCAGTTCTTC	CASSSGKSSYNEQFF
TRBV7-2	NA	TRBD1	TRBJ2-3	TGTGCCAGCAGCGGTACAGGGGATAGCACAGATACGCAGTATTTT	CASSGTGDSTDTQYF
TRBV20-1	many	NA	TRBJ2-2	TGCAGTGCCCCATCCCGGGGCACCGGGGAGCTGTTTTTT	CSAPSRGTGELFF
TRBV28	many	NA	TRBJ1-1	TGTGCCAGCAGTTTGTCCAGTATGAACACTGAAGCTTTCTTT	CASSLSSMNTEAFF
TRBV7-8	many	NA	TRBJ1-6	TGTGCCAGCAGCTTAGAAGTGGCAGCCAATAATTCACCCCTCCACTTT	CASSLEVAANNSPLHF
TRBV21-1	many	NA	TRBJ2-7	TGTGCCAGCAGCAATTGGGGTGACAGGGGGTCCCACGAGCAGTACTTC	CASSNWGDRGSHEQYF
TRBV5-6	many	TRBD2	TRBJ2-5	TGTGCCAGCAGCTTGCTCCTAGCGGGGGTCCAAGAGACCCAGTACTTC	CASSLLLAGVQETQYF
TRBV12-3/TRBV12-4	many	NA	TRBJ2-4	TGTGCCAGCAGTTCAACGGTGATCCTAGCCAAAAACATTCAGTACTTC	CASSSTVILAKNIQYF
TRBV12-3/TRBV12-4	many	NA	TRBJ2-3	TGTGCCAGCAGTTTAGGGTTCCCAGATACGCAGTATTTT	CASSLGFPDTQYF
TRBV27	many	TRBD2	TRBJ2-1	TGTGCCAGCAGTACCTCACTAGCGGGGGACGACTACAATGAGCAGTTCTTC	CASSTSLAGDDYNEQFF
TRBV5-1	many	NA	TRBJ2-7	TGCGCCAGCAGCTCGGTTCGACAGCCTTCCTACGAGCAGTACTTC	CASSSVRQPSYEQYF
TRBV12-3/TRBV12-4	many	NA	TRBJ1-4	TGTGCCAGCAGTCAGGGCTTAGGGCCTGAAAAACTGTTTTTT	CASSQGLGPEKLFF
TRBV20-1	many	NA	TRBJ1-3	TGCAGTGCTAGAGATTTGGGGAAGCGGGGAAACACCATATATTTT	CSARDLGKRGNTIYF
TRBV7-3	many	NA	TRBJ2-6	TGTGCCAGCAGCCCTGGACCTTCTGGGGCCAACGTCCTGACTTTC	CASSPGPSGANVLTF
TRBV28	many	NA	TRBJ2-2	TGTGCCAGCACCATAAACACCGGGGAGCTGTTTTTT	CASTINTGELFF
TRBV3-1	many	NA	TRBJ2-1	TGTGCCAGCGGCCAAGTAGGAATCTACAATGAGCAGTTCTTC	CASGQVGIYNEQFF
TRBV20-1	NA	NA	TRBJ1-5	TGCAGTGCACCGGGGAGAAATCAGCCCCAGCATTTT	CSAPGRNQPQHF
TRBV5-1	many	TRBD1	TRBJ2-7	TGCGCCAGCAGCTTGTACAGGGGGCCCTCCTACGAGCAGTACTTC	CASSLYRGPSYEQYF
TRBV20-1	many	NA	TRBJ1-2	TGCAGTGCTAGAGTGGCAGAGACTAACTATGGCTACACCTTC	CSARVAETNYGYTF
TRBV12-3/TRBV12-4	many	TRBD1	TRBJ2-1	TGTGCCAGCAGATACTACCGACAGGGTCCCTACAATGAGCAGTTCTTC	CASRYYRQGPYNEQFF